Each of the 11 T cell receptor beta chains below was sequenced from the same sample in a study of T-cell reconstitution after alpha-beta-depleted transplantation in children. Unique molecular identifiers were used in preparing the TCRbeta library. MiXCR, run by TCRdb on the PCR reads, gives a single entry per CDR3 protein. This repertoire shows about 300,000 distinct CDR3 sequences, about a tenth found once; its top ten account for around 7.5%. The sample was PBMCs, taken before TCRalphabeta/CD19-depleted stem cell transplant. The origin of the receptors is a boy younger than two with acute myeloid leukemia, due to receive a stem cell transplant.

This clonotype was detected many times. This chain's CDR3 is CASSFLGGTEAFF. The CDR3 nucleotides are TGTGCCAGCAGCTTTCTGGGGGGAACTGAAGCTTTCTTT. The rearrangement joins TRBV11-2 to TRBJ1-1, with D maybe TRBD1 (5 bases). The germline V gene encodes CDR1 SGHAT and CDR2 FQNNGV. The ends were cut back, 3 bases at V and 5 bases at J, with 10 bases in the middle. CDR3 size: 13 residues.

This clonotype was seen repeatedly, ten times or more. The CDR3 here is CASSAPGRNYGYTF. In DNA, the CDR3 is TGTGCCAGCAGCGCCCCTGGAAGGAACTATGGCTACACCTTC. The chain links TRBV9 to TRBJ1-2; D uncertain. CDR1 is SGDLS and CDR2 is YYNGEE in the germline V gene. V lost 3 bases and J lost 2, with 11 bases in between. The CDR3 sequence is 14 residues long.

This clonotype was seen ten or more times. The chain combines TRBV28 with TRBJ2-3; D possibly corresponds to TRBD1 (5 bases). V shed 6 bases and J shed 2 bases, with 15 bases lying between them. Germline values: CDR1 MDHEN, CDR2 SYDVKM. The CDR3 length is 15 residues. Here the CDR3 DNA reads TGTGCCAGCAGCCGACAGTTAGGGCCCACAGATACGCAGTATTTT. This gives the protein CASSRQLGPTDTQYF.

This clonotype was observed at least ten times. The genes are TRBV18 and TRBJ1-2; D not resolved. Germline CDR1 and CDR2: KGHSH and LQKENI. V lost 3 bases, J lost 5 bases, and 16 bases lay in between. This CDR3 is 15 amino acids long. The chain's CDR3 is CASSPGPHIIYGYTF. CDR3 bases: TGTGCCAGCTCACCCGGGCCCCACATTATATATGGCTACACCTTC.

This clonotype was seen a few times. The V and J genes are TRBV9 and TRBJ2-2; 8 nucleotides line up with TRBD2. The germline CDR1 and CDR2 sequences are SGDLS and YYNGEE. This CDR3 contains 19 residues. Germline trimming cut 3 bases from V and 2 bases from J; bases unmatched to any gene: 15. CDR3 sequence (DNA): TGTGCCAGCAGCGGTCTAGCGGGCCACTCCCCTTCCAACACCGGGGAGCTGTTTTTT. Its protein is CASSGLAGHSPSNTGELFF.

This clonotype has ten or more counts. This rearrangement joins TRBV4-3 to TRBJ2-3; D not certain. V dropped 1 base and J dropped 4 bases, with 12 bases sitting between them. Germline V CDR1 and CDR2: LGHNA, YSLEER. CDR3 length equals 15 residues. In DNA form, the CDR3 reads TGCGCCAGCAGCCAAGGGGTAAGGGCGGCAGATACGCAGTATTTT. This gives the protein CASSQGVRAADTQYF.

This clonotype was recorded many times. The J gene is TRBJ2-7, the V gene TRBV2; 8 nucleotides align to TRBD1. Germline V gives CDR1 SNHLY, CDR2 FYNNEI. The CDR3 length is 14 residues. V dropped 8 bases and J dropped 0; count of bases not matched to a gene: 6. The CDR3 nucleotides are TGTGCCAGCTCCCGAGACAGGGGCTCCTACGAGCAGTACTTC. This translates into CASSRDRGSYEQYF.

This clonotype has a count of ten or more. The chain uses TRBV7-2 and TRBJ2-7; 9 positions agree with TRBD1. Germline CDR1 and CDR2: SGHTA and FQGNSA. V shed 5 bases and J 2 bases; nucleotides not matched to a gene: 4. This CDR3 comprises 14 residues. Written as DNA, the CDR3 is TGTGCCAGCAGCCTCCGGGACAGGGCCTACGAGCAGTACTTC. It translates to CASSLRDRAYEQYF.

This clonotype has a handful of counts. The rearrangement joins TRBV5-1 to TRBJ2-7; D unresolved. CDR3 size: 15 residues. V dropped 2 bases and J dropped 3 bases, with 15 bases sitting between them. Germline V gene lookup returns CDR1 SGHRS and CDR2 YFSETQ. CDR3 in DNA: TGCGCCAGCAGCTTTGCCAGGTCCCCCTTCTACGAGCAGTACTTC. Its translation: CASSFARSPFYEQYF.

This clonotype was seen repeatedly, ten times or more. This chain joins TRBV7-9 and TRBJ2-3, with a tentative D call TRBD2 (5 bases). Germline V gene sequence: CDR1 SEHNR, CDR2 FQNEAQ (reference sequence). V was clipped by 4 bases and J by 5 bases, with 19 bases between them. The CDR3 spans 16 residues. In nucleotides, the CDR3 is TGTGCCAGCAGCTCCCTGGCGGGCCTAGAGGGAGATACGCAGTATTTT. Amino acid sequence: CASSSLAGLEGDTQYF.

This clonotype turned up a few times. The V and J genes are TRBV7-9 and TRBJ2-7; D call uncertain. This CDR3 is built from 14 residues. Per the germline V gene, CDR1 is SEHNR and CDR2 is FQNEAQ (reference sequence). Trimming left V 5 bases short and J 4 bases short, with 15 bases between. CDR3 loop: CASSRAPLSYEQYF. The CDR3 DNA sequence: TGTGCCAGCAGCAGGGCGCCCCTATCTTACGAGCAGTACTTC.